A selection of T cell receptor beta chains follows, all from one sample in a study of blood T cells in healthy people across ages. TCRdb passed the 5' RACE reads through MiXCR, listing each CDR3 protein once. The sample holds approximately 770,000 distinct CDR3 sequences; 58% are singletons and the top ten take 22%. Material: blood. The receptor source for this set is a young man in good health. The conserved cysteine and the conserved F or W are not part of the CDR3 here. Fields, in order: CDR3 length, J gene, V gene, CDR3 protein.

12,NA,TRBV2,ASSPDRGSNEQY
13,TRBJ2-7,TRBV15,ATSRDVQGMKAQY
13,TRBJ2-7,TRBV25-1,ASRSHGSSSYEQY
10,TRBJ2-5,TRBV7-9,ASSLDRGQQY
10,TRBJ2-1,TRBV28,ASRPPNEEQF
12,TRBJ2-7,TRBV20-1,SASGTAAHSEQY
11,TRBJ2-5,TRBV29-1,SVEGQARETQY
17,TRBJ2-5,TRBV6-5,ASSYTLPAGRTGSDEQY
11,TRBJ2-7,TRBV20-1,SASEGVNYEQY
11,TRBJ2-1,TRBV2,ASIPGTRNEQF
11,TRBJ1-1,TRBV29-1,SVEATASPEAF
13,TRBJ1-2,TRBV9,ASSVTGQGNYGYT
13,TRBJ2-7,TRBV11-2,ASSLEYASGDEQY
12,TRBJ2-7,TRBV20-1,SADDWSSRGEQY
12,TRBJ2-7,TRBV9,ASSVAMFSGEQY
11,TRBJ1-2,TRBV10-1,ASSRDSPYGYT
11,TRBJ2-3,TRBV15,ATSRSGGDTQY
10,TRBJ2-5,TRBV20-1,SANRDRETQY
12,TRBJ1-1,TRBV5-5,ASSLAVGITEAF
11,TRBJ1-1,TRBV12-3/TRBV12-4,ASSLFEGSEAF
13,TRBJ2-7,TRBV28,ASSYGGFPSYEQY
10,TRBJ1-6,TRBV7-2,ASSLNESPLH
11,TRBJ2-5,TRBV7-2,ASSPRLGETQY
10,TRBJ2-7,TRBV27,ASKGQNYEQY
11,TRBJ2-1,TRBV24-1,ATSDGETGRQF
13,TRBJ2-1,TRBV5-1,ASSFGGRGEGEQF
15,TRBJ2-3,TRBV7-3,ASSHRDTSENTDTQY
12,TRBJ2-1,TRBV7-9,ASGRGGSYNEQF
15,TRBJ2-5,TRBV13,ASSSSEAGGGQETQY
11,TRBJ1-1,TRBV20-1,SADRTVATEAF
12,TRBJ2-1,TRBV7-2,ASSFRAGFDEQF
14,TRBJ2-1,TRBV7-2,ASTSGATGWGNEQF
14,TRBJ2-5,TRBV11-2,ASSLDTGNYHNEQY
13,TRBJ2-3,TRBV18,ASSYGTANTDTQY
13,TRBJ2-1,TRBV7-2,ASDSPPGARNEQF
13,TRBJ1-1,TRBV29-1,SVEGGTNLNTEAF
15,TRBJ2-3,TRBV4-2,ASSKGGSGSSTDTQY
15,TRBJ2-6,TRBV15,ATAKTGPFSGANVLT
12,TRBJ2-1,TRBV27,ASRLAYPYNEQF
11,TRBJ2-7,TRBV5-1,ASSLPREHEQY
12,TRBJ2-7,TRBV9,ASSVGTRLAEQY
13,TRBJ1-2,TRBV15,ATSRTNRGGYGYT
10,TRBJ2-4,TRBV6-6,ASSYEIGEQY
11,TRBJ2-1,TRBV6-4,ASSEGPYNEQF
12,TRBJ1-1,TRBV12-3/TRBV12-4,ASSFSSGYTEAF
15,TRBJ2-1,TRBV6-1,ASSGRGVRGSRDEQF
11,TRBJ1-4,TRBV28,ASSFQGVEKLF
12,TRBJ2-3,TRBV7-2,ASSAGLVTDTQY
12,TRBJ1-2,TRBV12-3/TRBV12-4,ASSRTGTPYGYT
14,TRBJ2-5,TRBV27,ASSLSVTTPLETQY
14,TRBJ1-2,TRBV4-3,ASSQTPTGSPYGYT
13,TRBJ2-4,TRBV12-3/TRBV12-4,ASQPPGLRGNIQY
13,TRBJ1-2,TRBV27,ASSRDRELNYGYT
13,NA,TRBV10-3,AIRPISGLGYEQY